The 17 T cell receptor beta chains reported below all come from one sample, sequenced in a study of multiple sclerosis patients with progressive multifocal leukoencephalopathy. Sequenced by immunoSEQ multiplex PCR; TCRdb stores in-frame clones only, minus some. The sample records roughly 28,000 clones, 88% being singletons. The time point is: before natalizumab initiation. Sequenced sample: PBMCs. The receptors shown here come from a human donor with multiple sclerosis.

The gene calls are TRBV9 and TRBJ2-1, with 7 nucleotides matching TRBD2. The germline V gene has CDR1 SGDLS and CDR2 YYNGEE. V lost 3 bases and J lost 2; bases outside the gene matches: 8. The CDR3 covers 16 residues. CDR3 residues: CASSATTSPAYNEQFF. The CDR3 region has the DNA TGTGCCAGCAGCGCTACGACTAGCCCAGCCTACAATGAGCAGTTCTTC.

Here the CDR3 reads CASSPRLTIGVTYEQYF. The CDR3 nucleotides read TGTGCCAGCAGCCCAAGGTTGACAATCGGCGTGACCTACGAGCAGTACTTC. The V call is TRBV5-6, the J call TRBJ2-7; no reliable D call. The ends were cut back, 4 bases at V and 2 bases at J, with 22 bases in the middle. The CDR3 runs 17 residues. CDR1 is SGHDT, CDR2 YYEEEE, per germline.

This chain joins TRBV2 and TRBJ1-1; D unclear. This CDR3 is built from 13 residues. Germline CDR1 and CDR2: SNHLY and FYNNEI. Trimming shortened V by 6 bases and J by 1 base, and 9 bases separated the two germline ends. This CDR3 is CASRPTPNTEAFF. The CDR3 region has the DNA TGTGCCAGCAGACCCACACCGAACACTGAAGCTTTCTTT. The full variable domain, rest sourced from reference TRBV2 and TRBJ1-1, is EPEVTQTPSHQVTQMGQEVILRCVPISNHLYFYWYRQILGQKVEFLVSFYNNEISEKSEIFDDQFSVERPDGSNFTLKIRSTKLEDSAMYFCASRPTPNTEAFFGQGTRLTVV.

The chain carries TRBV6-1 and TRBJ2-4; TRBD1 matches at 8 bases. CDR3 size: 15 residues. With 7 bases clipped from V and 3 bases from J, the junction kept 8 bases outside the gene matches. The germline V gene encodes CDR1 MNHNS and CDR2 SASEGT. The CDR3 coding sequence is TGTGCCAGCAATGTGGACAGGGAAGGCAAAAACATTCAGTACTTC. Amino acid sequence: CASNVDREGKNIQYF.

This rearrangement joins TRBV10-2 to TRBJ1-5, with D hard to call. The CDR3 totals 12 residues. V was clipped by 7 bases and J by 4 bases, with 8 bases between them. Germline V gives CDR1 WSHSY, CDR2 SAAADI. Here the CDR3 DNA reads TGCGCCAGCAAGCAAGGGAATCAGCCCCAGCATTTT. The encoded protein is CASKQGNQPQHF.

V usage is TRBV27 and J usage is TRBJ1-6, with D perhaps TRBD1 (6 bases). Trimming left V 3 bases short and J 9 bases short, with 18 bases between. CDR3 size: 16 residues. Germline lookup yields CDR1 MNHEY and CDR2 SMNVEV (reference sequence). The chain's CDR3 is CASSFKGGGRVSPLHF. The CDR3 nucleotides read TGTGCCAGCAGTTTTAAAGGGGGGGGAAGGGTTTCACCCCTCCACTTT.

This chain connects TRBV18 to TRBJ2-1; TRBD1 agrees at 8 bases. CDR1 and CDR2 (germline): KGHSH, LQKENI. With 0 bases clipped from V and 12 bases from J, the junction kept 7 bases outside the gene matches. The CDR3 sequence is 14 residues long. DNA of the CDR3: TGTGCCAGCTCACCACCTAATTCCGGACAGGGGCAGTTCTTC. Translating gives CASSPPNSGQGQFF.

This chain connects TRBV2 to TRBJ2-4, with 7 bases that match TRBD2. V trimming: 4 bases; J trimming: 0 bases; junction bases outside the gene matches: 6. The CDR3 has 16 amino acids. CDR1 is SNHLY and CDR2 is FYNNEI in the germline V gene. CDR3 region: CASSAAGVLAKNIQYF. As DNA, the CDR3 is TGTGCCAGCAGTGCTGCGGGGGTGTTAGCCAAAAACATTCAGTACTTC. Drawing the rest from reference TRBV2 and TRBJ2-4, the complete variable domain is EPEVTQTPSHQVTQMGQEVILRCVPISNHLYFYWYRQILGQKVEFLVSFYNNEISEKSEIFDDQFSVERPDGSNFTLKIRSTKLEDSAMYFCASSAAGVLAKNIQYFGAGTRLSVL.

This clone has only one observation. This sequence joins TRBV5-6 and TRBJ1-1, with 7 bases aligning to TRBD1. The CDR3 length is 16 residues. Germline V gene data show CDR1 as SGHDT and CDR2 as YYEEEE. Trimming took 3 bases from V and 6 from J; bases not matched to a gene: 14. DNA for the CDR3: TGTGCCAGCAGCTCATCCCTTCAGGGGGGAAGTGCTGAAGCTTTCTTT. Residues: CASSSSLQGGSAEAFF. Complete variable domain (other parts from reference TRBV5-6 and TRBJ1-1): DAGVTQSPTHLIKTRGQQVTLRCSPKSGHDTVSWYQQALGQGPQFIFQYYEEEERQRGNFPDRFSGHQFPNYSSELNVNALLLGDSALYLCASSSSLQGGSAEAFFGQGTRLTVV.

The V gene is TRBV6-1, the J gene TRBJ1-4; 7 positions agree with TRBD1. CDR1 and CDR2 (germline): MNHNS, SASEGT. The CDR3 length is 20 residues. V lost 3 bases, J lost 7 bases, and 23 bases stayed unmatched. CDR3 in amino acids: CASSDRLHRGSKARSEKLFF. The CDR3 nucleotides read TGTGCCAGCAGTGACCGGCTTCACAGGGGAAGTAAGGCGAGGAGTGAAAAACTGTTTTTT.

As concerns this clone: One end of the junction fails to match germline, which may point to a read error. The chain recombines TRBV6-5 with TRBJ1-1, with a weak D call TRBD1 (6 bases). Germline CDR1 reads MNHEY; CDR2 reads SVGAGI. This CDR3 contains 15 residues. The CDR3 protein is CASSYRRGQNAEAFF. The DNA of the CDR3 is TGTGCCAGCAGTTACCGCAGGGGCCAGAACGCTGAAGCTTTCTTT.

The chain is built from TRBV5-1 and TRBJ2-7; D is ambiguous. The V and J ends lost 1 base and 2 bases respectively, with 10 bases between them. The germline V gene has CDR1 SGHRS and CDR2 YFSETQ. The CDR3 sequence is 14 residues long. The CDR3 nucleotides are TGCGCCAGCAGCTTGACGGATAGGGCCTACGAGCAGTACTTC. It encodes CASSLTDRAYEQYF.

The CDR3, as DNA: TGTGCCAGCAGCCTATCCCGGGCAGGGAGTTACTATGGCTACACCTTC. Translation: CASSLSRAGSYYGYTF. V is TRBV5-4 and J is TRBJ1-2, with D perhaps TRBD1 (5 bases). Germline V lookup: CDR1 SGHNT, CDR2 YYREEE (reference sequence). Trimming cost V 4 bases and J 3 bases, with 19 bases left between them. The CDR3 runs to 16 residues.

The genes are TRBV7-9 and TRBJ2-7; D is undetermined. The CDR3 consists of 14 residues. Trimming pared 1 base from V and 2 bases from J, leaving 9 bases between. Per germline, CDR1 SEHNR and CDR2 FQNEAQ (reference sequence). The CDR3 sequence is CASSLVYRPYEQYF. DNA of the CDR3: TGTGCCAGCAGCTTAGTGTATAGACCCTACGAGCAGTACTTC.

J is TRBJ1-5 and V is TRBV2; D remains ambiguous. The V gene's germline CDR1 is SNHLY and CDR2 FYNNEI. The V gene lost 3 bases and the J gene lost 3 bases, with 12 bases spanning the gap. The CDR3 totals 15 residues. For the CDR3, the DNA is TGTGCCAGCAGTGACATCGCCGGAGACAATCAGCCCCAGCATTTT. Amino acids: CASSDIAGDNQPQHF.

The chain joins TRBV9 to TRBJ2-3; D is undetermined. CDR1 and CDR2 from the germline V gene are SGDLS and YYNGEE. V lost 4 bases and J 7 bases, leaving 16 bases between the germline ends. The CDR3 runs 14 residues. CDR3 amino acids: CASSLERSTNTQYF. The CDR3 DNA sequence: TGTGCCAGCAGCCTAGAACGAAGTACAAATACGCAGTATTTT.

V usage is TRBV6-1 and J usage is TRBJ1-5; no firm D call. Germline V CDR1 and CDR2: MNHNS, SASEGT. The V and J ends lost 2 bases and 6 bases respectively, with 17 bases between them. This CDR3 comprises 16 residues. The CDR3 sequence is CASSETFRAPVQPQHF. The DNA for the CDR3 is TGTGCCAGCAGTGAAACTTTTAGGGCACCAGTTCAGCCCCAGCATTTT.